These 2 T cell receptor beta chains originate from one sample sequenced in a study of blood T cell repertoires in COVID-19. The data were produced by immunoSEQ multiplex PCR, yet TCRdb's version contains in-frame clones alone and is incomplete. Among about 200,000 clones, 89% were seen once, and the ten largest hold over 2%. Sequencing was done on a sample of PBMCs or T cells enriched from blood (not recorded which). These receptors were taken from a woman aged 35 to 49 with acute COVID-19.

The chain employs TRBV6-5 and TRBJ2-1; D may be TRBD2 (6 bases). The CDR3 runs to 13 residues. Germline V lookup: CDR1 MNHEY, CDR2 SVGAGI. V gave up 2 bases and J gave up 7 bases, with 9 bases separating them. CDR3 loop: CASSYGGMNEQFF. Here the CDR3 DNA reads TGTGCCAGCAGTTACGGGGGGATGAATGAGCAGTTCTTC.

The rearrangement links TRBV19 to TRBJ1-1; D is perhaps TRBD1 (5 bases). CDR1 LNHDA and CDR2 SQIVND come from the germline V gene (reference sequence). The CDR3 covers 12 residues. V was pared by 5 bases and J by 2 bases, with 6 bases between. The CDR3, as DNA: TGTGCCAGTAGTCAGGGTAACACTGAAGCTTTCTTT. Residues: CASSQGNTEAFF.